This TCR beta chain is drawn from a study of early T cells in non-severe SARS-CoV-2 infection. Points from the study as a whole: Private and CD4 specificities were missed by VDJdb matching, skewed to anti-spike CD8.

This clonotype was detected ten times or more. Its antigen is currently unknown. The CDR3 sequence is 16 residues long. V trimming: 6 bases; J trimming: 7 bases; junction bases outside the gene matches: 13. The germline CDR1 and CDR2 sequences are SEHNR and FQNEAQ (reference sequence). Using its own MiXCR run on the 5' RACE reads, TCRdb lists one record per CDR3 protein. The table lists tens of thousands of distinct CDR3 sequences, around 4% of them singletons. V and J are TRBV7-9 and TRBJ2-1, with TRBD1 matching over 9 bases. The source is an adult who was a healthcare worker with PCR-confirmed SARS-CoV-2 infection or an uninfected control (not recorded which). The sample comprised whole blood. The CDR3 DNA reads TGTGCCAGCAGGGCCAGCTTGGACAGGGGCGATAATGAGCAGTTCTTC. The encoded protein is CASRASLDRGDNEQFF.